Listed below are T cell receptor beta chains from one sample, sequenced in a study of OX40 agonist ivuxolimab in advanced cancers. TCRdb's copy holds only in-frame clones and misses some; the assay was immunoSEQ multiplex PCR. Of some 77,000 clones listed, around 94% are singletons. The sample in question was CD4+ or CD8+ T cells sorted from blood, obtained in a trial of the OX40 agonist ivuxolimab. These receptors originate from an adult with an advanced solid tumor such as melanoma, head and neck, liver or kidney cancer. CDR3s include the opening cysteine and the closing phenylalanine or tryptophan. A D gene is named only where the DNA matches it firmly.

v_gene	j_gene	d_gene	CDR3aa	CDR3nt
TRBV19	TRBJ2-3	.	CASNVGTSTDTQYF	TGTGCCAGTAACGTCGGGACTAGCACAGATACGCAGTATTTT
TRBV7-9	TRBJ2-3	TRBD2	CASRLGRGPTDTQYF	TGTGCCAGCAGACTAGGGAGGGGCCCCACAGATACGCAGTATTTT
TRBV7-2	TRBJ2-7	TRBD2	CASSSGLAGGEQYF	TGTGCCAGCAGCTCCGGACTAGCGGGAGGGGAGCAGTACTTC
TRBV7-3	TRBJ2-1	.	CASSLVGGTDSYNEQFF	TGTGCCAGCAGCCTAGTAGGGGGGACAGATTCCTACAATGAGCAGTTCTTC
TRBV18	TRBJ1-1	TRBD1	CASSRGTGGFTEAFF	TGTGCCAGCTCACGAGGGACAGGGGGCTTTACTGAAGCTTTCTTT
TRBV5-5	TRBJ2-7	TRBD2	CASSLRLAGSYEQYF	TGTGCCAGCAGCTTGCGACTAGCGGGCTCCTACGAGCAGTACTTC
TRBV30	TRBJ1-2	.	CAWSLDGYTF	TGTGCCTGGAGTCTGGATGGCTACACCTTC
TRBV9	TRBJ2-2	.	CASSVVAGSGGELFF	TGTGCCAGCAGCGTAGTTGCGGGATCGGGCGGGGAGCTGTTTTTT
TRBV19	TRBJ2-4	TRBD1	CASHPTGGTAKNIQYF	TGTGCCAGCCACCCGACAGGGGGAACGGCCAAAAACATTCAGTACTTC
TRBV29-1	TRBJ2-1	TRBD2	CSAGTSGRTEQFF	TGCAGCGCGGGGACTAGCGGGAGAACTGAGCAGTTCTTC
TRBV5-1	TRBJ1-2	.	CASSSEPAQGYTF	TGCGCCAGCAGCTCGGAACCAGCCCAGGGCTACACCTTC
TRBV7-3	TRBJ2-5	TRBD1	CASSRTGGQETQYF	TGTGCCAGCAGTCGGACAGGTGGCCAAGAGACCCAGTACTTC